These 16 T cell receptor beta chains were all obtained from the same sample, sequenced in a study of blood T cell repertoires in COVID-19 (TCRdb year 2020). The protocol used for the library was the immunoSEQ multiplex PCR assay. TCRdb took this table from immuneACCESS and kept in-frame rearrangements with V and J called. Such tables lack part of the clones; where checked against another copy, unresolved V genes explain under half of the gap, and the rest is unexplained. Recorded for this sample are 350,000 or so clones; 80% to 90% of them occurred a single time. More than 9% of the sample belongs to the ten largest clones. Sample: peripheral blood. Receptor source: a young woman with COVID-19, enrolled during active disease.

The chain combines TRBV2 with TRBJ2-7; 9 positions agree with TRBD2. The V and J ends lost 10 bases and 6 bases, in that order; junction bases with no gene match: 10. CDR3 length equals 13 residues. Germline CDR1 SNHLY, CDR2 FYNNEI. CDR3 coding DNA: TGTGCCACCTCTGCGGGAGGGCCCGGCGAGCAGTACTTC. Protein sequence: CATSAGGPGEQYF.

The chain has TRBV7-2 and TRBJ2-7, with D tentatively TRBD1 (5 bases). This CDR3 spans 16 amino acids. Germline values: CDR1 SGHTA, CDR2 FQGNSA. Trimming removed 2 bases from V and 4 bases from J, with 18 bases in between. CDR3 in DNA: TGTGCCAGCAGCTTATCCCGTATCGGAAGGGGTTACGAGCAGTACTTC. It yields the protein CASSLSRIGRGYEQYF.

The gene calls are TRBV9 and TRBJ2-5; TRBD1 agrees at 9 bases. From germline, CDR1 is SGDLS and CDR2 YYNGEE. The CDR3 runs to 14 residues. After removal of 3 bases from V and 5 bases from J, the junction contained 5 bases not matched to a gene. The DNA of the CDR3 is TGTGCCAGCAGCGCACAGGGGGCGTGGGAGACCCAGTACTTC. Amino acids: CASSAQGAWETQYF.

In this sample, this clone turned up a few times. The chain recombines TRBV5-1 with TRBJ1-4; 8 bases fit TRBD1. V lost 2 bases and J lost 5; bases outside the gene matches: 11. Germline values: CDR1 SGHRS, CDR2 YFSETQ. There are 17 residues in the CDR3. The CDR3 region is CASSLNGQGGGNEKLFF. In nucleotides, the CDR3 is TGCGCCAGCAGCTTAAACGGACAGGGAGGTGGGAATGAAAAACTGTTTTTT.

This chain uses TRBV7-8 with TRBJ2-5; no clear D gene. The CDR3 is 11 amino acids. The V end lost 4 bases, the J end lost 3 bases, and 3 bases lay between the germline ends. The germline gives CDR1 SGHVS, CDR2 FQNEAQ. The CDR3 DNA reads as TGTGCCAGCAGCTCGGAAGAGACCCAGTACTTC. This encodes CASSSEETQYF.

The rearrangement uses TRBV21-1 and TRBJ1-1; TRBD1 reflects the table's D call only, with no check against the DNA. TRBV21-1 counts as a pseudogene. The CDR3 is 16 residues long. The CDR3 nucleotides are TGTGCCAGCACCCGGTGGGACAGACCTACGAACACTGAAGCTTTCTTT. It is translated as CASTRWDRPTNTEAFF.

CDR3 protein: CASSAGQGHEQYF. The CDR3 nucleotides read TGTGCCAGCAGTGCCGGACAGGGACACGAGCAGTACTTC. This chain joins TRBV6-1 and TRBJ2-7, with 8 bases lining up with TRBD1. Looked up from germline, CDR1 is MNHNS and CDR2 is SASEGT. J gave up 5 bases and V 4 bases, and 4 bases lay outside the gene matches. This CDR3 has 13 amino acids.

The sample holds one count of this clone. The chain joins TRBV15 to TRBJ2-1; 12 nucleotides match TRBD1. Germline CDR1 reads LNHNV; CDR2 reads YYDKDF (reference sequence). Losses at the gene ends were 3 bases for V and 6 bases for J; bases not matched to a gene: 6. This CDR3 is built from 16 residues. The CDR3 nucleotides read TGTGCCACCAGCAGGGGGGACAGGGGGCTCGTCAATGAGCAGTTCTTC. Amino acid sequence: CATSRGDRGLVNEQFF. The whole variable domain, remainder taken from reference TRBV15 and TRBJ2-1, is DAMVIQNPRYQVTQFGKPVTLSCSQTLNHNVMYWYQQKSSQAPKLLFHYYDKDFNNEADTPDNFQSRRPNTSFCFLDIRSPGLGDTAMYLCATSRGDRGLVNEQFFGPGTRLTVL.

As concerns this clone: This sample includes further DNA sequences coding for the same CDR3. The rearrangement joins TRBV2 to TRBJ2-7; 10 nucleotides align to TRBD2. The CDR3 extends over 14 amino acids. Germline CDR1 and CDR2: SNHLY and FYNNEI. Unmatched junction bases numbered 1, after V lost 4 bases and J lost 1 base. The DNA for the CDR3 is TGTGCCAGCAGTGGGACTAGCGGATCCTACGAGCAGTACTTC. It yields the protein CASSGTSGSYEQYF.

V and J are TRBV4-1 and TRBJ2-7; 11 bases are a match to TRBD2. The germline V gene encodes CDR1 MGHRA and CDR2 YSYEKL. This CDR3 has 18 amino acids. V lost 4 bases, J lost 3 bases, and 14 bases stayed unmatched. The CDR3 nucleotides are TGCGCCAGCAGCCCTCCAGGACTAGCGGGTGCTCAGGGCTACGAGCAGTACTTC. The encoded protein is CASSPPGLAGAQGYEQYF.

The rearrangement uses TRBV28 and TRBJ1-1; 9 nucleotides match TRBD1. The ends lost 4 bases at V and 10 bases at J; junction bases unmatched: 10. The V gene's germline CDR1 is MDHEN and CDR2 SYDVKM. The CDR3 spans 14 residues. This chain's CDR3 is CASSSPGQGTTAFF. The CDR3, as DNA: TGTGCCAGCAGTTCTCCGGGACAGGGAACTACAGCTTTCTTT.

CDR3 region: CASSQNVLQRGSQPQHF. Written as DNA, the CDR3 is TGTGCCAGCAGTCAAAACGTCCTACAACGGGGGAGTCAGCCCCAGCATTTT. J is TRBJ1-5 and V is TRBV28; a possible D gene is TRBD1 (5 bases). The CDR3 spans 17 residues. Trimming removed 5 bases from V and 6 bases from J, with 23 bases in between. Germline-derived CDR1 and CDR2 are MDHEN and SYDVKM.

This chain connects TRBV6-7 to TRBJ1-2; the match to TRBD1 covers 8 bases. TRBV6-7 is flagged as an ORF with uncertain function. CDR3 size: 15 residues. V shed 6 bases and J 5 bases; nucleotides not matched to a gene: 11. The CDR3 DNA reads TGTGCCAGCAGCGCCGTAAGACAGGGGAGTTATGGCTACACCTTC. It codes for CASSAVRQGSYGYTF.

V is TRBV9 and J is TRBJ1-1; TRBD1 aligns across 9 bases. This CDR3 comprises 12 residues. The germline CDR1 and CDR2 sequences are SGDLS and YYNGEE. Germline trimming cut 4 bases from V and 8 bases from J; bases unmatched to any gene: 3. CDR3 sequence reads: CASSPGTGEAFF. Here the CDR3 DNA reads TGTGCCAGCAGCCCCGGGACAGGGGAAGCTTTCTTT.

The chain links TRBV2 to TRBJ2-7; 9 bases align to TRBD1. Germline CDR1 SNHLY, CDR2 FYNNEI. The CDR3 runs 14 residues. Trimming cost V 3 bases and J 6 bases; bases outside gene matches: 6. The DNA of the CDR3 is TGTGCCAGCAGTGAGAGGACAGGGGCAAGCGAGCAGTACTTC. Translation: CASSERTGASEQYF. Based on the CDR3 plus reference TRBV2 and TRBJ2-7, the full variable domain is EPEVTQTPSHQVTQMGQEVILRCVPISNHLYFYWYRQILGQKVEFLVSFYNNEISEKSEIFDDQFSVERPDGSNFTLKIRSTKLEDSAMYFCASSERTGASEQYFGPGTRLTVT.

The V gene is TRBV6-2 or TRBV6-3, the J gene TRBJ1-1; D is possibly TRBD1 (6 bases). The ends were cut back, 5 bases at V and 6 bases at J, with 16 bases in the middle. This CDR3 spans 14 amino acids. Germline lookup yields CDR1 MNHEY and CDR2 SVGEGT. The CDR3 DNA follows: TGTGCCAGCAGTGCACAGGGCCTCAACGCTGAAGCTTTCTTT. Translation gives CASSAQGLNAEAFF.